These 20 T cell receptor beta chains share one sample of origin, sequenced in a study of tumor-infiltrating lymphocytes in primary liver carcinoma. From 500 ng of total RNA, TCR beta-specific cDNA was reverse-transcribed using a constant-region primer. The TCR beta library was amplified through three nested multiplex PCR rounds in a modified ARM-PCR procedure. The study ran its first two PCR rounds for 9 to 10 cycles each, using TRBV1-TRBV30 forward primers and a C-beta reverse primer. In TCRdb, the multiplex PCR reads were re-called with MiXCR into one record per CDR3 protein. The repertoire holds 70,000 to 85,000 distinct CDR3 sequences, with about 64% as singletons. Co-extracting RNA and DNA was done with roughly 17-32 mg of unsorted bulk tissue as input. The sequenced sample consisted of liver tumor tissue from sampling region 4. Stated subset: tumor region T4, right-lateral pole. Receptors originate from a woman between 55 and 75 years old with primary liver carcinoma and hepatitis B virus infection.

CDR3 sequence reads: CASIRLAGVMGEQFF. CDR3 coding DNA: TGTGCCAGCATTCGACTAGCGGGAGTTATGGGCGAGCAGTTCTTC. This sequence joins TRBV12-3 or TRBV12-4 and TRBJ2-1, with 12 positions matching TRBD2. CDR3 length equals 15 residues. The ends lost 7 bases at V and 10 bases at J; junction bases unmatched: 11.

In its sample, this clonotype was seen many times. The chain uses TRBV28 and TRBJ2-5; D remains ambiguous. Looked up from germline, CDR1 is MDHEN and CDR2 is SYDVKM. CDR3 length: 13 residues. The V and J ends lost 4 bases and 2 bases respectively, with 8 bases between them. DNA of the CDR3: TGTGCCAGCAGTTCTAGGTGGCAAGAGACCCAGTACTTC. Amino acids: CASSSRWQETQYF.

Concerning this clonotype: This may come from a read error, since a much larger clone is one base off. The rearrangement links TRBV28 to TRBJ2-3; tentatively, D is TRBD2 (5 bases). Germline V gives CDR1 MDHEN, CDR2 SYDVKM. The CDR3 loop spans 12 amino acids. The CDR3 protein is CASSPLADAQYF. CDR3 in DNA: TGTGCCAGCAGTCCCCTAGCAGATGCGCAGTATTTT.

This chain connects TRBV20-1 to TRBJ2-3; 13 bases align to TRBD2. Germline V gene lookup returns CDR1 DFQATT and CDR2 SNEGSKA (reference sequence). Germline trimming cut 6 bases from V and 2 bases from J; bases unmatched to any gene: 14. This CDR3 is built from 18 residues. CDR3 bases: TGCAGTGCCCTGGGTACTAGCGGGAGGGCGAAAACCACAGATACGCAGTATTTT. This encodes CSALGTSGRAKTTDTQYF.

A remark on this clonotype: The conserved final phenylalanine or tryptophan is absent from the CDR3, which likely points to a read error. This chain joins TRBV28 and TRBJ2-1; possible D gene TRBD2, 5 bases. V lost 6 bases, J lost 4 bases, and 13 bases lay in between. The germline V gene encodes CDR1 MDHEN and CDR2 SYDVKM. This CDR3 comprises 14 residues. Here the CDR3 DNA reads TGTGCCAGCAGGAGGGTCGGGGAATACAATGAGCAGTTCCTC. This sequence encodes CASRRVGEYNEQFL.

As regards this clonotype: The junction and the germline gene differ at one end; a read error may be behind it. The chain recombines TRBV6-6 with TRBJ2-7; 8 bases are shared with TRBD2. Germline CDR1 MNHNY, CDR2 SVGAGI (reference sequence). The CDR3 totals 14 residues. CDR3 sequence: CTSSIRLARDEQYF. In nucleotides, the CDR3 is TGCACCAGCAGCATCAGACTAGCGAGGGACGAGCAGTACTTC.

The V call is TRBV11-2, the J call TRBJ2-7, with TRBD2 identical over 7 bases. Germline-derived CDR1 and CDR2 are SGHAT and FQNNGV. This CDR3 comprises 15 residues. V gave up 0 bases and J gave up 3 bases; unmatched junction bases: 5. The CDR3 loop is CASSLDPAGIYEQYF. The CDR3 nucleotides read TGTGCCAGCAGCTTAGACCCAGCGGGGATCTACGAGCAGTACTTC.

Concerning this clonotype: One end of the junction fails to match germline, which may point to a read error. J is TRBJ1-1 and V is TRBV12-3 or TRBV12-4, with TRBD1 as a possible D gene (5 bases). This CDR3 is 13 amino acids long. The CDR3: CTSSPNRGTEAIF. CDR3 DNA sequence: TGTACCAGCAGTCCAAACCGGGGCACTGAAGCTATCTTT.

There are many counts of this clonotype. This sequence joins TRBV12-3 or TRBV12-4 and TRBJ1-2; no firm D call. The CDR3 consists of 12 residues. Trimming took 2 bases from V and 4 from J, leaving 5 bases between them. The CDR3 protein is CASSLNPYGYTF. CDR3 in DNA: TGTGCCAGCAGTTTAAATCCCTATGGCTACACCTTC.

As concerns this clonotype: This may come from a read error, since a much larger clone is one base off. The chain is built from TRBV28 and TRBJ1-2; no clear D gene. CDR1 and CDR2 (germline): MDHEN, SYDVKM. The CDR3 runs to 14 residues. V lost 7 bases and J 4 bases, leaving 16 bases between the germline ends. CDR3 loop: CASKITPVTYGYTF. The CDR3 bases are TGTGCCAGCAAAATAACGCCGGTTACCTATGGCTACACCTTC.

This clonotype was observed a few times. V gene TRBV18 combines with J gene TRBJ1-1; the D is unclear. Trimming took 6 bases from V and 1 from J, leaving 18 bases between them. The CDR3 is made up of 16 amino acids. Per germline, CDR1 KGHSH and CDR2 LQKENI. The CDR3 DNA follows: TGTGCCAGCTCTAGATATAATGGGGATGGGAACACTGAAGCTTTCTTT. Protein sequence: CASSRYNGDGNTEAFF.

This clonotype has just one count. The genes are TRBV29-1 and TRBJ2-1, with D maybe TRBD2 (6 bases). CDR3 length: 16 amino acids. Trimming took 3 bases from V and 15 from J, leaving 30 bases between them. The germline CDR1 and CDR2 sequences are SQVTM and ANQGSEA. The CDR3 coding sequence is TGCAGCGTTGAGGGAACACTAGCCCCCGAGCGGAATAAGCGGTTCTTC. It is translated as CSVEGTLAPERNKRFF.

CDR3 nucleotides: TGTGCCAGCAAGGGACAGGGGGTAGCTAGGGAGCTGTTTTTT. It is translated as CASKGQGVARELFF. The chain joins TRBV11-3 to TRBJ2-2, with 11 bases aligning to TRBD1. Germline lookup yields CDR1 SGHNT and CDR2 YENEEA. V was pared by 7 bases and J by 9 bases, with 7 bases of the junction left unmatched. The CDR3 consists of 14 residues.

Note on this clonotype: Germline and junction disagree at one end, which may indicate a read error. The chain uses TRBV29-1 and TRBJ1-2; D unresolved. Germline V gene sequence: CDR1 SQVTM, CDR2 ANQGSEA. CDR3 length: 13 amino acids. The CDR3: CSAPPATNYDYTF. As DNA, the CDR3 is TGCAGCGCCCCCCCGGCCACTAACTATGACTACACCTTC.

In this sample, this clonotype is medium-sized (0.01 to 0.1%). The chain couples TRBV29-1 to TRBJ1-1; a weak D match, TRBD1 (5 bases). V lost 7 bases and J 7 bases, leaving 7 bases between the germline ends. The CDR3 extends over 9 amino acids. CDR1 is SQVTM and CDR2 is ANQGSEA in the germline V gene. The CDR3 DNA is TGCAGCGGAGGGGATGAAGCTTTCTTT. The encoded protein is CSGGDEAFF.

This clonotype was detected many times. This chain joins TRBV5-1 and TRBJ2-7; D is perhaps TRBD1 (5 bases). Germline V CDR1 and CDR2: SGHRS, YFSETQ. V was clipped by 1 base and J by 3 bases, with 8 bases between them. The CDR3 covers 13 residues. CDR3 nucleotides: TGCGCCAGCAGCTTGACACAGGACTACGAGCAGTACTTC. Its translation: CASSLTQDYEQYF.

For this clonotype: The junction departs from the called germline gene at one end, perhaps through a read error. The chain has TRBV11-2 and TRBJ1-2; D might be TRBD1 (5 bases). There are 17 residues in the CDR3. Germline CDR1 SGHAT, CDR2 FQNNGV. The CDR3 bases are TGCGCCAGCAGCTTAGGTCCGATCAGGGCGCTGCGCTGTGGCTACACCTTC. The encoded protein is CASSLGPIRALRCGYTF.

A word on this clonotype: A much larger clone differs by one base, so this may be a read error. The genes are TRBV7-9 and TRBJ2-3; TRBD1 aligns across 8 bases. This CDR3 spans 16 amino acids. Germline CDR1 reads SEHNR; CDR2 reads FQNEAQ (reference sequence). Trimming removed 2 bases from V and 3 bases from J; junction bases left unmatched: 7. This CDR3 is CASSLNTGGATDTQYF. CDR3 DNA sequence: TGTGCCAGCAGCTTAAATACAGGGGGTGCGACAGATACGCAGTATTTT.

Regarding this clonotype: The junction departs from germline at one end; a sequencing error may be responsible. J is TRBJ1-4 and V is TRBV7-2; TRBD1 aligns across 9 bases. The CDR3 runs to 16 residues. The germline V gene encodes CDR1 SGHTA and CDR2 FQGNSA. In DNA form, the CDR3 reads TGCGCCAGCAGCTTACTCTCGGGGACAGGGAATGAAAAACTGTCTTTT. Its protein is CASSLLSGTGNEKLSF.

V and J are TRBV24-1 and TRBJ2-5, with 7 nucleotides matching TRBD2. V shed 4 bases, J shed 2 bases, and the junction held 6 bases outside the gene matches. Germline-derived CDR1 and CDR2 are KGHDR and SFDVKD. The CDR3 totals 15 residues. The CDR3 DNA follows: TGTGCCACCAGTGACACACTAGCGCCTCAAGAGACCCAGTACTTC. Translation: CATSDTLAPQETQYF.